This T cell receptor (beta chain) was captured in a study of vaccination and CD4 T cells after COVID-19. Remarks on this clonotype: Its antigen is currently unknown.

The CDR3 extends over 15 amino acids. V was cut by 7 bases and J by 7 bases, with 22 bases left in between. Germline-derived CDR1 and CDR2 are MNHEY and SMNVEV (reference sequence). Researchers used the Oncomine TCR Beta short-read assay to sequence DNA from cultured CD4+ T cells. Each CDR3 protein is one row after TCRdb ran MiXCR on the PCR reads. The data hold about 11,000 distinct CDR3 sequences, with around 50% observed a single time. Indicated treatment: roughly ten-day PBMC culture with coronavirus spike peptide pools or control peptides (ViraFEST assay). Specimen: CD4+ T cells from blood, cultured in vitro. The sequence came from a human donor who had recovered from COVID-19. This chain joins TRBV27 and TRBJ1-2; TRBD1 might be the D (5 bases). CDR3 sequence (DNA): TGTGCCAGCACCTCCGCGGCCGGGGGAAAGCTTGGCTACACCTTC. Translated: CASTSAAGGKLGYTF.